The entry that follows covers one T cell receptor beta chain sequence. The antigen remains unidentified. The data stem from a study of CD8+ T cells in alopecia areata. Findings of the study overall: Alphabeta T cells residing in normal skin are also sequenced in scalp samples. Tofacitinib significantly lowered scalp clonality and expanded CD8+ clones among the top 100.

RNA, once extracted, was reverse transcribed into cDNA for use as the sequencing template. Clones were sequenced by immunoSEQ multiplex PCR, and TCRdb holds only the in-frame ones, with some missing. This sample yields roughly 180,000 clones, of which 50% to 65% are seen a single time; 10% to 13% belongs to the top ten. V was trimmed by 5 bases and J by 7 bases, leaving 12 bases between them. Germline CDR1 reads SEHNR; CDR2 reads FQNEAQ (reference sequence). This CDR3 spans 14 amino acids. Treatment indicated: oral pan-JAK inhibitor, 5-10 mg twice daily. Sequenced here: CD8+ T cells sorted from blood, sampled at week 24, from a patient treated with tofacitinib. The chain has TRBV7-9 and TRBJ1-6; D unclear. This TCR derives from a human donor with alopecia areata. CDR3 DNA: TGTGCCAGCAGCCCAAAGTACGGGAATTCACCCCTCCACTTT. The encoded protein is CASSPKYGNSPLHF.